This TCR beta chain was obtained from a study of blood T cell repertoires in COVID-19. About the study: T cells, B-cell-depleted T cells, or PBMCs supplied cDNA or gDNA.

Assay: immunoSEQ multiplex PCR; the TCRdb copy retains only in-frame clones and omits some. The sample lists tens of thousands of clones, 90% occurring once. Germline V CDR1 and CDR2: SEHNR, FQNEAQ (reference sequence). This CDR3 has 14 amino acids. Comment on this clone: At one of its ends the junction is not consistent with the germline gene, which may arise from a read error.

The origin of this receptor is a man aged 60 to 75 with acute or convalescent COVID-19. The material sequenced was peripheral blood. The genes are TRBV7-9 and TRBJ2-3; D remains ambiguous. The CDR3 region has the DNA TGTGCCAGCAGCCCCGGGTTGTCCACAAATACGCAGTATTTT. Encoded protein: CASSPGLSTNTQYF.